One sample yielded the 27 T cell receptor beta chains listed below, sequenced in a study of vaccination and CD4 T cells after COVID-19. The Oncomine TCR Beta short-read assay sequenced DNA from cultured CD4+ T cells. One entry per CDR3 protein results from TCRdb running MiXCR on the PCR reads. Of about 6,600 distinct CDR3 sequences in the sample, roughly 48% were seen once. For these TCRs, the target antigens are not known. Treatment indicated: approximately 11-day PBMC culture with coronavirus spike peptide pools or control peptides (ViraFEST assay). During the years 2011-2018, before the COVID-19 pandemic, the unexposed donor's CD4+ T cells were collected. Sequenced input: CD4+ T cells from blood, cultured in vitro. These receptors came from a human donor in good health.

This chain links TRBV27 with TRBJ2-2; TRBD2 might be the D (6 bases). Trimming left V 3 bases short and J 5 bases short, with 13 bases between. The CDR3 sequence is 15 residues long. Germline V gives CDR1 MNHEY, CDR2 SMNVEV (reference sequence). The CDR3: CASSFRPGRTGELFF. The CDR3 DNA reads TGTGCCAGCAGTTTTCGCCCCGGGAGAACCGGGGAGCTGTTTTTT.

The chain combines TRBV7-6 with TRBJ2-7; possibly TRBD1 for D (6 bases). Germline values: CDR1 SGHVS, CDR2 FNYEAQ. V was trimmed by 5 bases and J by 5 bases, leaving 19 bases between them. The CDR3 contains 15 residues. The CDR3 nucleotides read TGTGCCAGCAGCCAGGGGTCTCGCGGGTTCCACGAGCAGTACTTC. This codes for CASSQGSRGFHEQYF.

This rearrangement joins TRBV2 to TRBJ2-5; 10 bases map to TRBD2. The ends lost 8 bases at V and 5 bases at J; junction bases unmatched: 2. There are 12 residues in the CDR3. Looked up from germline, CDR1 is SNHLY and CDR2 is FYNNEI. CDR3 coding DNA: TGTGCCAGCCTAGCGGGAGTTGAGACCCAGTACTTC. This gives the protein CASLAGVETQYF.

This clonotype has only a few counts. J is TRBJ2-2 and V is TRBV7-9, with 11 bases that match TRBD2. V lost 5 bases to trimming and J lost 3 bases; unmatched junction nucleotides: 5. The CDR3 sequence is 16 residues long. Looked up from germline, CDR1 is SEHNR and CDR2 is FQNEAQ (reference sequence). DNA for the CDR3: TGTGCCAGCAGCCCCTTAGCGGGAGGGCACACCGGGGAGCTGTTTTTT. Translating gives CASSPLAGGHTGELFF.

This clonotype has a handful of counts. J is TRBJ1-3 and V is TRBV7-2, with 9 bases aligning to TRBD1. V dropped 3 bases and J dropped 0; count of bases not matched to a gene: 6. Germline lookup yields CDR1 SGHTA and CDR2 FQGNSA. CDR3 length equals 17 residues. CDR3 in DNA: TGTGCCAGCAGCTTGACAGGGGGTGGTGTCTCTGGAAACACCATATATTTT. This translates into CASSLTGGGVSGNTIYF.

The chain uses TRBV20-1 and TRBJ1-5, with 7 positions matching TRBD1. The CDR3 is 15 amino acids. From germline, CDR1 is DFQATT and CDR2 SNEGSKA (reference sequence). The V gene end was trimmed by 3 bases and the J gene end by 6 bases; junction bases not matched to a gene: 11. The CDR3 DNA reads as TGCAGTGCTAGGGTAGCCAGGGGGGAAGGTCAGCCCCAGCATTTT. Translated, it gives CSARVARGEGQPQHF.

V gene TRBV7-6 combines with J gene TRBJ2-5, with TRBD2 as a possible D gene (6 bases). Germline assignment: CDR1 SGHVS and CDR2 FNYEAQ. V was pared by 4 bases and J by 5 bases, with 11 bases between. The CDR3 covers 13 residues. CDR3 bases: TGTGCCAGCAGCTCCCTTCGGGGGGAGACCCAGTACTTC. Protein: CASSSLRGETQYF.

This chain links TRBV25-1 with TRBJ2-5, with 8 bases matching TRBD2. The CDR3 totals 14 residues. Germline assignment: CDR1 MGHDK and CDR2 SYGVNS. Unmatched junction bases numbered 5, after V lost 8 bases and J lost 0 bases. CDR3 coding DNA: TGTGCCAGCGGGTCCGGGGGGGACCAAGAGACCCAGTACTTC. Protein sequence: CASGSGGDQETQYF.

The V call is TRBV20-1, the J call TRBJ1-5, with TRBD1 matching over 9 bases. The CDR3 sequence is 17 residues long. V lost 3 bases and J lost 7; bases outside the gene matches: 16. The germline gives CDR1 DFQATT, CDR2 SNEGSKA (reference sequence). The DNA of the CDR3 is TGCAGTGCTAGTTTTGTGGTGGGGACAGGGATAATACAGCCCCAGCATTTT. It encodes CSASFVVGTGIIQPQHF.

This clonotype was counted a few times. V gene TRBV20-1 combines with J gene TRBJ2-1, with D hard to call. From germline, CDR1 is DFQATT and CDR2 SNEGSKA (reference sequence). The CDR3 runs 12 residues. V was trimmed by 6 bases and J by 0 bases, leaving 6 bases between them. The CDR3 DNA sequence: TGCAGTGCGGCCCGCTCCTACAATGAGCAGTTCTTC. It translates to CSAARSYNEQFF.

This chain links TRBV10-3 with TRBJ1-5; D gene uncertain. Germline V lookup: CDR1 ENHRY, CDR2 SYGVKD. Trimming pared 5 bases from V and 3 bases from J, leaving 14 bases between. This CDR3 comprises 15 residues. CDR3 in DNA: TGTGCCATCAGTCTTGATGCGGGGAACAATCAGCCCCAGCATTTT. It yields the protein CAISLDAGNNQPQHF.

The chain recombines TRBV7-8 with TRBJ1-1; weak D call: TRBD1 (5 bases). Germline CDR1 and CDR2: SGHVS and FQNEAQ. Between the trimmed V and J ends, which lost 3 bases and 1 base, there was a span of 15 bases. The CDR3 has 16 amino acids. CDR3 region: CASSFKRTRGNTEAFF. CDR3 coding DNA: TGTGCCAGCAGCTTTAAACGGACAAGGGGGAACACTGAAGCTTTCTTT.

The chain recombines TRBV20-1 with TRBJ2-3; weak D call: TRBD2 (5 bases). Trimming removed 3 bases at V and 5 bases at J, with 18 bases between. The V gene's germline CDR1 is DFQATT and CDR2 SNEGSKA (reference sequence). This CDR3 contains 15 residues. The CDR3 nucleotides are TGCAGTGCTAGCCCCACGGCAGGTGCGGGAGATACGCAGTATTTT. Residues: CSASPTAGAGDTQYF.

The chain couples TRBV27 to TRBJ1-1; possibly TRBD1 for D (6 bases). This CDR3 has 14 residues. The germline CDR1 and CDR2 sequences are MNHEY and SMNVEV (reference sequence). Trimming shortened V by 5 bases and J by 1 base, and 11 bases separated the two germline ends. The CDR3 DNA reads as TGTGCCAGCAGTCCCGGGGGGCGGAACACTGAAGCTTTCTTT. Translated, it gives CASSPGGRNTEAFF.

The V and J genes are TRBV7-8 and TRBJ1-2, with 7 bases aligning to TRBD1. Germline V gene data show CDR1 as SGHVS and CDR2 as FQNEAQ. The CDR3 sequence is 14 residues long. V lost 5 bases and J lost 2; bases outside the gene matches: 5. The chain's CDR3 is CASSVTGSNYGYTF. The CDR3 DNA reads as TGTGCCAGCAGCGTGACAGGGTCGAACTATGGCTACACCTTC.

The J gene is TRBJ1-1, the V gene TRBV10-3, with D perhaps matching TRBD1 (5 bases). V lost 3 bases to trimming and J lost 1 base, with 15 bases between them. The V gene's germline CDR1 is ENHRY and CDR2 SYGVKD. The CDR3 is 16 residues long. CDR3 sequence: CAISEFSGKGNTEAFF. Written as DNA, the CDR3 is TGTGCCATCAGTGAATTCTCAGGGAAGGGGAACACTGAAGCTTTCTTT.

The chain couples TRBV20-1 to TRBJ1-6; 7 bases fit TRBD1. Per germline, CDR1 DFQATT and CDR2 SNEGSKA (reference sequence). Unmatched junction bases numbered 5, after V lost 4 bases and J lost 5 bases. The CDR3 consists of 14 residues. The CDR3 nucleotides are TGCAGTGCTAAAGCCGGGACAGATAATTCACCCCTCCACTTT. As protein: CSAKAGTDNSPLHF.

This rearrangement joins TRBV4-1 to TRBJ1-6; D perhaps matches TRBD1 (6 bases). CDR3 length: 14 residues. Trimming stripped 8 bases from V and 6 bases from J, with 14 bases between. Looked up from germline, CDR1 is MGHRA and CDR2 is YSYEKL. The CDR3 spells CASRMTGGNSPLHF. CDR3 bases: TGCGCCAGCCGAATGACAGGTGGTAATTCACCCCTCCACTTT.

The V gene is TRBV11-2, the J gene TRBJ2-7; D gene ambiguous. Germline CDR1 SGHAT, CDR2 FQNNGV. The CDR3 runs to 14 residues. Trimming removed 4 bases from V and 3 bases from J, with 13 bases in between. The chain's CDR3 is CASSSTPTYYEQYF. The CDR3 region has the DNA TGTGCCAGCAGCTCAACCCCCACCTACTACGAGCAGTACTTC.

V gene TRBV6-2 or TRBV6-3 combines with J gene TRBJ2-1; weak D call: TRBD1 (5 bases). This CDR3 has 15 amino acids. V lost 5 bases to trimming and J lost 6 bases, with 17 bases between them. CDR1 and CDR2 from the germline V gene are MNHEY and SVGEGT. CDR3 amino acids: CASSQIDRISNEQFF. CDR3 nucleotides: TGTGCCAGCAGTCAAATAGACAGAATTAGCAATGAGCAGTTCTTC.

This clonotype was counted only a few times. In DNA form, the CDR3 reads TGTGCCAGCAGCCAACAACAGGGAATCTATGGCTACACCTTC. As protein: CASSQQQGIYGYTF. The chain couples TRBV14 to TRBJ1-2; D might be TRBD1 (6 bases). Trimming removed 2 bases at V and 4 bases at J, with 11 bases between. CDR1 and CDR2 (germline): SGHDN, FVKESK. The CDR3 length is 14 residues. The variable domain in full, with the rest retrieved from reference TRBV14 and TRBJ1-2, is EAGVTQFPSHSVIEKGQTVTLRCDPISGHDNLYWYRRVMGKEIKFLLHFVKESKQDESGMPNNRFLAERTGGTYSTLKVQPAELEDSGVYFCASSQQQGIYGYTFGSGTRLTVV.

The chain employs TRBV7-6 and TRBJ1-3; a weak D match, TRBD1 (5 bases). CDR1 is SGHVS and CDR2 is FNYEAQ in the germline V gene. The CDR3 contains 14 residues. Trimming shortened V by 2 bases and J by 7 bases, and 12 bases separated the two germline ends. Written as DNA, the CDR3 is TGTGCCAGCAGCTTATCCGGGGGGAGGAACACCATATATTTT. Protein product: CASSLSGGRNTIYF.

This clonotype was found once. V gene TRBV5-4 combines with J gene TRBJ2-6; possible D gene TRBD1, 5 bases. V shed 0 bases and J shed 0 bases, with 10 bases lying between them. The CDR3 has 17 amino acids. Per the germline V gene, CDR1 is SGHNT and CDR2 is YYREEE (reference sequence). The CDR3 here is CASSLGQRSSGANVLTF. The CDR3 nucleotides read TGTGCCAGCAGCTTGGGACAGAGAAGCTCTGGGGCCAACGTCCTGACTTTC.

The chain uses TRBV20-1 and TRBJ1-1; no clear D. CDR3 length: 11 residues. Germline-derived CDR1 and CDR2 are DFQATT and SNEGSKA (reference sequence). Trimming shortened V by 6 bases and J by 6 bases, and 11 bases separated the two germline ends. The CDR3 sequence: CSAPFTAEAFF. DNA of the CDR3: TGCAGTGCCCCATTTACGGCTGAAGCTTTCTTT.

The gene calls are TRBV10-1 and TRBJ2-5; the match to TRBD2 covers 13 bases. Trimming removed 5 bases from V and 2 bases from J; junction bases left unmatched: 5. The germline gives CDR1 WNHNN, CDR2 SYGVQD (reference sequence). The CDR3 is made up of 16 amino acids. CDR3 sequence (DNA): TGCGCCAGCAGTTTAGGACTAGCGGGGGATCAAGAGACCCAGTACTTC. It encodes CASSLGLAGDQETQYF.

V gene TRBV4-1 combines with J gene TRBJ2-5; the D is unclear. The V and J ends lost 3 bases and 5 bases respectively, with 4 bases between them. The germline CDR1 and CDR2 sequences are MGHRA and YSYEKL. This CDR3 is 11 amino acids long. CDR3 bases: TGCGCCAGCAGCCACCTGGAGACCCAGTACTTC. The encoded protein is CASSHLETQYF.

This clonotype showed up just a few times. V and J are TRBV20-1 and TRBJ1-2; perhaps TRBD1 as D (6 bases). The V end was cut by 2 bases, the J end by 3 bases, with 16 bases between. In germline, CDR1 is DFQATT, CDR2 SNEGSKA (reference sequence). The CDR3 has 15 amino acids. This CDR3 reads CSARLHKGEDYGYTF. The DNA for the CDR3 is TGCAGTGCTAGACTACACAAGGGGGAAGACTATGGCTACACCTTC.